What follows are 25 T cell receptor beta chains derived from one specimen sequenced in a study of cytomegalovirus exposure and HLA in healthy donors. PCR employed 60 Vbeta and 13 Jbeta primers. Here immunoSEQ multiplex PCR was the method, and the copy in TCRdb shows in-frame clones only, minus some. The repertoire holds 100,000 to 150,000 clones, with 65% to 90% as singletons. Sequencing used PBMCs. These receptors all stem from a man between 18 and 29 years old in good health and CMV-seronegative.

The chain joins TRBV9 to TRBJ1-1; D uncertain. V was trimmed by 4 bases and J by 0 bases, leaving 13 bases between them. Germline lookup yields CDR1 SGDLS and CDR2 YYNGEE. CDR3 length: 15 residues. The CDR3 bases are TGTGCCAGCAGCCCGATCCTATGGTTGAACACTGAAGCTTTCTTT. It translates to CASSPILWLNTEAFF. The variable domain in full, completed from reference TRBV9 and TRBJ1-1, reads DSGVTQTPKHLITATGQRVTLRCSPRSGDLSVYWYQQSLDQGLQFLIQYYNGEERAKGNILERFSAQQFPDLHSELNLSSLELGDSALYFCASSPILWLNTEAFFGQGTRLTVV.

In the case of this clone: Germline is not matched at one junction end, which may reflect a read error. The genes are TRBV29-1 and TRBJ2-7; D might be TRBD1 (5 bases). Germline CDR1 reads SQVTM; CDR2 reads ANQGSEA. The length of the CDR3 is 12 residues. For the CDR3, the DNA is TGCAGCGTCGAAGACAGTGATTACGAGCAGTACTTC. This codes for CSVEDSDYEQYF.

The rearrangement links TRBV10-3 to TRBJ1-3; D gene uncertain. CDR3 length equals 11 residues. The germline gives CDR1 ENHRY, CDR2 SYGVKD. V shed 11 bases and J shed 0 bases, with 5 bases lying between them. The DNA for the CDR3 is TGTGCCGTACTCTCTGGAAACACCATATATTTT. This translates into CAVLSGNTIYF.

V gene TRBV27 combines with J gene TRBJ1-5; possible D gene TRBD1, 5 bases. This CDR3 contains 14 residues. Germline V gene sequence: CDR1 MNHEY, CDR2 SMNVEV (reference sequence). Trimming took 4 bases from V and 2 from J, leaving 9 bases between them. CDR3 in DNA: TGTGCCAGCAGTTATGGGGCAGGCAATCAGCCCCAGCATTTT. This translates into CASSYGAGNQPQHF.

DNA for the CDR3: TGTGCCAGCAGCAACAGGGGAAGCTCTGGAAACACCATATATTTT. It codes for CASSNRGSSGNTIYF. The chain carries TRBV6-6 and TRBJ1-3; TRBD1 agrees at 7 bases. Germline CDR1 and CDR2: MNHNY and SVGAGI (reference sequence). There are 15 residues in the CDR3. V shed 6 bases and J 0 bases; nucleotides not matched to a gene: 5.

The chain is built from TRBV5-6 and TRBJ1-2; possibly TRBD1 for D (5 bases). Trimming took off 4 bases at V and 9 bases at J, with 31 bases between the two ends. The germline gives CDR1 SGHDT, CDR2 YYEEEE. The CDR3 runs to 18 residues. The CDR3: CASSQDRIRDYPARSYTF. The CDR3 coding sequence is TGTGCCAGCAGCCAAGACCGAATAAGGGACTACCCAGCGAGGAGCTACACCTTC.

The J gene is TRBJ1-2, the V gene TRBV10-3; no firm D call. Germline CDR1 ENHRY, CDR2 SYGVKD. This CDR3 comprises 12 residues. V gave up 2 bases and J gave up 7 bases, with 8 bases separating them. Here the CDR3 DNA reads TGTGCCATCAGTGAGGGGCCCGCTGGCTACACCTTC. Its protein product is CAISEGPAGYTF.

The chain employs TRBV6-4 and TRBJ1-1; D unclear. CDR3 length: 14 amino acids. CDR1 and CDR2 (germline): MRHNA, SNTAGT. The V and J ends lost 6 bases and 2 bases respectively, with 13 bases between them. CDR3 sequence: CASRAGSLNTEAFF. The CDR3 coding sequence is TGTGCCAGCAGGGCGGGGAGCCTTAACACTGAAGCTTTCTTT.

The chain joins TRBV30 to TRBJ2-7, with a possible D match to TRBD1 (5 bases). Per germline, CDR1 GTSNPN and CDR2 SVGIG (reference sequence). The CDR3 has 12 amino acids. V was trimmed by 1 base and J by 2 bases, leaving 6 bases between them. Written as DNA, the CDR3 is TGTGCCTGGAGTGCAGGGACCTACGAGCAGTACTTC. Translation gives CAWSAGTYEQYF.

This chain connects TRBV5-1 to TRBJ1-1; D is possibly TRBD1 (6 bases). Germline V gene sequence: CDR1 SGHRS, CDR2 YFSETQ. The germline V and J ends were trimmed by 4 bases and 3 bases, with 16 bases remaining between them. The CDR3 loop spans 15 amino acids. CDR3 bases: TGCGCCAGCAGCCTCCGGGTTGACAGGTACACTGAAGCTTTCTTT. This codes for CASSLRVDRYTEAFF.

The genes are TRBV18 and TRBJ1-1; the match to TRBD1 covers 9 bases. The CDR3 has 16 amino acids. Germline V gene lookup returns CDR1 KGHSH and CDR2 LQKENI. J was trimmed by 4 bases and V by 3 bases; bases with no gene match: 9. CDR3 nucleotides: TGTGCCAGCTCACCCGGGACAGGGTATGGGGCCACTGAAGCTTTCTTT. Residues: CASSPGTGYGATEAFF.

The V gene is TRBV7-2, the J gene TRBJ1-1, with TRBD1 matching 9 bases. The germline V gene encodes CDR1 SGHTA and CDR2 FQGNSA. The ends lost 5 bases at V and 0 bases at J; junction bases unmatched: 10. CDR3 length: 17 amino acids. The CDR3 region has the DNA TGTGCCAGCAGCCCCGGGACAGGGCCCGTTATGAACACTGAAGCTTTCTTT. Amino acids: CASSPGTGPVMNTEAFF.

The V gene is TRBV5-1, the J gene TRBJ2-1; 7 bases match TRBD2. This CDR3 has 19 amino acids. Looked up from germline, CDR1 is SGHRS and CDR2 is YFSETQ. Trimming removed 7 bases from V and 0 bases from J; junction bases left unmatched: 19. This chain's CDR3 is CASLKAGLNPKSSYNEQFF. In nucleotides, the CDR3 is TGCGCCAGCCTCAAAGCGGGGCTAAACCCGAAGAGCTCCTACAATGAGCAGTTCTTC.

This clone showed up just once. The CDR3 DNA follows: TGTGCCAGCAGACCCAACAACAGGGTGGGCACTGAAGCTTTCTTT. It translates to CASRPNNRVGTEAFF. This chain connects TRBV6-5 to TRBJ1-1; TRBD1 is a possible D gene (6 bases). CDR1 is MNHEY, CDR2 SVGAGI, per germline. Trimming left V 6 bases short and J 4 bases short, with 18 bases between. The CDR3 is 15 residues long.

The rearrangement links TRBV29-1 to TRBJ1-2; 11 bases line up with TRBD1. There are 11 residues in the CDR3. Germline CDR1 SQVTM, CDR2 ANQGSEA. The V gene end was trimmed by 5 bases and the J gene end by 8 bases; junction bases not matched to a gene: 1. The CDR3 sequence is CSVRDRGGYTF. The DNA of the CDR3 is TGCAGCGTTAGGGACAGGGGGGGCTACACCTTC.

This clone was seen more than once but under ten times. CDR3 sequence reads: CASGRGRTRETQYF. Written as DNA, the CDR3 is TGTGCCAGCGGTAGGGGGCGGACGCGGGAGACCCAGTACTTC. This chain uses TRBV27 with TRBJ2-5; 7 bases fit TRBD1. This CDR3 spans 14 amino acids. Germline V gene lookup returns CDR1 MNHEY and CDR2 SMNVEV (reference sequence). The V and J ends lost 8 bases and 5 bases, in that order; junction bases with no gene match: 11.

This sequence joins TRBV5-6 and TRBJ1-5; D is possibly TRBD1 (6 bases). Germline CDR1 is SGHDT and CDR2 is YYEEEE. The CDR3 runs 14 residues. Trimming stripped 2 bases from V and 7 bases from J, with 13 bases between. CDR3 sequence reads: CASSFTGNVQPQHF. For the CDR3, the DNA is TGTGCCAGCAGCTTTACAGGGAACGTCCAGCCCCAGCATTTT.

This rearrangement joins TRBV19 to TRBJ1-5; D is ambiguous. This CDR3 region has 12 residues. The V gene's germline CDR1 is LNHDA and CDR2 SQIVND (reference sequence). V was trimmed by 4 bases and J by 5 bases, leaving 6 bases between them. Here the CDR3 DNA reads TGTGCCAGTAGTAGCGGCTATCAGCCCCAGCATTTT. The encoded protein is CASSSGYQPQHF.

The rearrangement uses TRBV7-9 and TRBJ1-2, with TRBD1 matching over 7 bases. This CDR3 is 15 amino acids long. Germline CDR1 and CDR2: SEHNR and FQNEAQ (reference sequence). With 6 bases clipped from V and 4 bases from J, the junction kept 11 bases outside the gene matches. The chain's CDR3 is CASRPSEQGSYGYTF. Written as DNA, the CDR3 is TGTGCCAGCAGACCTAGCGAACAGGGGAGCTATGGCTACACCTTC.

The chain employs TRBV15 and TRBJ1-3; the D is unclear. CDR3 length: 16 amino acids. Per germline, CDR1 LNHNV and CDR2 YYDKDF (reference sequence). V shed 3 bases and J shed 1 base, with 13 bases lying between them. CDR3 residues: CATSRPQEGSGNTIYF. The CDR3 nucleotides are TGTGCCACCAGCAGGCCCCAGGAGGGTTCTGGAAACACCATATATTTT.

The chain combines TRBV5-4 with TRBJ2-7, with 8 nucleotides matching TRBD1. The CDR3 extends over 14 amino acids. The V gene end was trimmed by 5 bases and the J gene end by 0 bases; junction bases not matched to a gene: 4. Germline V gene sequence: CDR1 SGHNT, CDR2 YYREEE (reference sequence). The CDR3 nucleotides read TGTGCCAGCAGGATACAGGGGGACTCCTACGAGCAGTACTTC. Encoded protein: CASRIQGDSYEQYF. Full variable domain (rest looked up from reference TRBV5-4 and TRBJ2-7): ETGVTQSPTHLIKTRGQQVTLRCSSQSGHNTVSWYQQALGQGPQFIFQYYREEENGRGNFPPRFSGLQFPNYSSELNVNALELDDSALYLCASRIQGDSYEQYFGPGTRLTVT.

This sequence joins TRBV2 and TRBJ1-1; D not certain. The V end was cut by 2 bases, the J end by 0 bases, with 13 bases between. Germline CDR1 reads SNHLY; CDR2 reads FYNNEI. CDR3 length equals 16 residues. The CDR3 sequence: CASSEWAKSMNTEAFF. The CDR3 nucleotides read TGTGCCAGCAGTGAATGGGCCAAAAGTATGAACACTGAAGCTTTCTTT.

The rearrangement uses TRBV5-1 and TRBJ1-5, with unresolved D. Germline V gene data show CDR1 as SGHRS and CDR2 as YFSETQ. Trimming removed 0 bases from V and 6 bases from J, with 7 bases in between. The CDR3 spans 13 residues. The CDR3 here is CASSLAGFQPQHF. The CDR3 bases are TGCGCCAGCAGCTTGGCGGGGTTTCAGCCCCAGCATTTT.

Note on this clone: The junction departs from germline at one end; a sequencing error may be responsible. This chain connects TRBV6-1 to TRBJ1-2; D is unclear. Germline CDR1 reads MNHNS; CDR2 reads SASEGT. The CDR3 loop spans 10 amino acids. The CDR3 reads CASSDYGYTF. The DNA of the CDR3 is TGTGCCAGCAGTGACTACGGCTACACCTTC.

V is TRBV10-3 and J is TRBJ2-1; 9 bases are shared with TRBD1. The CDR3 consists of 15 residues. Germline lookup yields CDR1 ENHRY and CDR2 SYGVKD. Trimming cost V 0 bases and J 5 bases; bases outside gene matches: 2. This chain's CDR3 is CAISESGDRDNEQFF. In DNA form, the CDR3 reads TGTGCCATCAGTGAGTCAGGGGACAGGGACAATGAGCAGTTCTTC.